Detailed here is one T cell receptor (beta chain). No antigen is known for it. V lost 6 bases and J lost 1, with 16 bases in between. The CDR3 length is 15 residues. Germline CDR1 is DFQATT and CDR2 is SNEGSKA (reference sequence). The data were taken from a study of identical twins. Findings of the study overall: Part of the zero-insertion signal could reflect confounding by invariant MAIT and iNKT cells. The study found weaker excess twin sharing in beta out-of-frame sequences. For cord blood, abundant beta clonotypes had fewer insertions, unlike memory repertoires, which showed none.

TCRdb ran MiXCR on the 5' RACE reads and lists one entry per CDR3 protein. This sample has fewer than 350,000 distinct CDR3 sequences, with 6.5% to 9.5% found just once. This sample was also put to use in a study of yellow fever vaccine responses in identical twins.

The TCR originated in a woman aged 18 to 35 in good health. Sequencing input: memory (CD45RO+) T cells sorted from blood. This sequence joins TRBV20-1 and TRBJ1-5; D is perhaps TRBD1 (5 bases). CDR3 nucleotide sequence: TGCAGTGCCATGACAGCGGCGGGGAGCAATCAGCCCCAGCATTTT. Translated, it gives CSAMTAAGSNQPQHF.